This T cell receptor (beta chain) emerged from a study of CD4+ T cells in melanoma. Points from the study as a whole: CD8+ T cell, macrophage and B cell function reportedly correlated with neoantigen-specific CD4+ T cells. Diverse differentiation states were reported for melanoma neoantigen-specific CD4+ T cells.

Repertoires were generated with immunoSEQ multiplex PCR, while TCRdb's copy carries only in-frame clones and drops some. The sample shows approximately 9,900 clones, roughly two thirds of them seen only once. CDR3 size: 12 residues. The germline CDR1 and CDR2 sequences are SEHNR and FQNEAQ (reference sequence). V was shortened by 1 base and J by 9 bases, with 4 bases between the two germline ends. Comments on this clone: The antigen remains undetermined.

This sequence originates from a human donor with melanoma. The sequenced sample was cells from a culture (not recorded whether cultured in vitro). The chain has TRBV7-9 and TRBJ1-6; D uncertain. The CDR3 DNA is TGTGCCAGCAGCTTAGTTGGTTCACCCCTCCACTTT. It yields the protein CASSLVGSPLHF.